This T cell receptor beta chain was found in a study of PD-1 blockade in classical Hodgkin lymphoma (dated by TCRdb to 2019 to 2021). For the wider study: A peripheral blood immune signature of response to PD-1 blockade in classical Hodgkin lymphoma was defined using TCR beta sequencing and CyTOF. Paper-wide results and their limitations: Baseline TCR diversity was reported to be lower in newly diagnosed patients than in healthy donors, and even lower in relapsed/refractory patients. The study covered only a single clinical trial cohort, and the causes of the repertoire differences, possibly disease activity or prior therapy, were still not defined.

V was cut back by 0 bases and J by 2 bases, leaving a gap of 19 bases between them. Looking up the germline V gene yields CDR1 SGHRS and CDR2 YFSETQ. There are 18 amino acids in the CDR3, from cysteine to phenylalanine inclusive. The DNA shown is the 54-base CDR3, in frame from base 1. The Qiagen DNeasy kit was used to extract genomic DNA both from unsorted PBMCs and from the negatively selected CD4+ and CD8+ fractions. TCR beta CDR3 regions were subjected to amplification by immunoSEQ multiplex PCR with primers that anneal to V and J segments. A synthetic immune receptor repertoire was used to minimize amplification bias, and any residual bias was removed computationally once sequencing was done. The source study handled its data this way. Custom Python scripts were used to quantify repertoire diversity as the Shannon entropy index. Unsorted, CD4+ and CD8+ repertoires were examined separately, except in combined analyses, for which CD4+ and CD8+ sequences were merged in silico. Held by TCRdb, this immuneACCESS table contains in-frame sequences only and omits some clones. Under half of the omission traces to an unresolved V gene where checked; the cause of the rest is unknown. V and J calls and clone size follow that table, whereas D and trimming were derived from the DNA. This sample has tens of thousands of clones in its table, and 88% of those were observed once. Clones ranked in the top ten supply over 1% of the sample.

The time point label, as the study defines it: newly diagnosed, previously untreated cHL patient sample. Magnetic negative selection with a Miltenyi CD4+ T cell isolation kit was used to purify CD4+ T cells from thawed PBMCs. As a comparison group for the relapsed/refractory trial patients, PBMCs from patients with newly diagnosed, previously untreated classical Hodgkin lymphoma were sequenced. After peripheral blood was drawn into 8 mL Vacutainer Cell Preparation Tubes, PBMCs were isolated by centrifugation and then cryopreserved. Purified CD4+ and CD8+ fractions were generated only in cases for which an additional PBMC sample was available. Magnetically labelled cells were depleted on LS columns in a quadroMACS separator, and the flow-through was collected as the purified fraction. A note on this clone: Its cognate antigen has yet to be identified. Base qualities were left out, and no much larger clone turns up one base away.

This clonotype was sampled from a human donor with classical Hodgkin lymphoma. The material sequenced was CD4+ T cells from blood. The chain uses TRBV5-1 and TRBJ2-3, with the D gene possibly TRBD1 or TRBD2, each one fitting 5 bases. For the CDR3, the sequence is CASSLAGPGPVLTDTQYF. The base sequence is TGCGCCAGCAGCTTGGCCGGGCCGGGACCAGTCCTCACAGATACGCAGTATTTT.